The present T cell receptor (beta chain) was sequenced within a study of cytomegalovirus exposure and HLA in healthy donors. Study details: The approximately 130 validation repertoires matched the roughly 700 first-cohort repertoires in platform, a later analysis reported.

V shed 4 bases and J 9 bases; nucleotides not matched to a gene: 1. This CDR3 contains 14 residues. Per the germline V gene, CDR1 is SEHNR and CDR2 is FQNEAQ (reference sequence). Libraries were prepared by immunoSEQ multiplex PCR; TCRdb keeps only in-frame clonotypes and omits some of them. The sample consists of approximately 54,000 clones, more than 70% of them appearing once. Regarding the study as a whole: Confirmation was obtained in vitro that a few CMV-associated chains are specific for CMV antigens. Subsequent analysis showed first-cohort TCR clusters tending to co-occur in around 130 validation repertoires. Researchers catalogued under 200 TCR beta chains as cytomegalovirus-associated.

With respect to this clone: Its antigen is as yet unknown.

The sample comprised PBMCs. This sequence joins TRBV7-9 and TRBJ2-1, with 15 bases matching TRBD2. The receptor comes from a woman younger than 35 in good health and CMV-seropositive. CDR3 sequence (DNA): TGTGCCAGCAGCTCGGGACTAGCGGGGGGTGAGCAGTTCTTC. Translation gives CASSSGLAGGEQFF.